The clone carrying this TCR beta chain was picked up one time. The antigen is undetermined. The source of the sample is a study of cytomegalovirus exposure and HLA in healthy donors. The CDR3 extends over 15 amino acids. CDR1 and CDR2 (germline): MNHEY, SVGAGI. The ends lost 4 bases at V and 10 bases at J; junction bases unmatched: 6. Profiling relied on immunoSEQ multiplex PCR, and the TCRdb table lists in-frame clones only, not all of them. The sample records over 200,000 clones, almost 90% being singletons. Study results and limitations: Specificity for CMV antigens was confirmed in vitro for a few of the CMV-associated chains.

The origin of this receptor is a woman aged 18-29 years in good health and CMV-seronegative. The sequenced sample was PBMCs. The rearrangement joins TRBV6-5 to TRBJ1-6; 11 bases line up with TRBD1. The CDR3 spells CASSFRTGGGSPLHF. CDR3 bases: TGTGCCAGCAGTTTTAGGACAGGGGGCGGGTCACCCCTCCACTTT.